This T cell receptor beta chain was recovered during a study of shared clonotypes between healthy human individuals. Produced via immunoSEQ multiplex PCR; TCRdb's table is partial and in-frame only. The repertoire has about 2.4 million clones, 90% to 95% of them found once; the top ten carry 0.11% to 0.15%. Study-wide results and limits: Despite large depth, rarefaction showed incomplete sorted-subset sequencing.

Regarding this clone: Its specificity is not known.

CDR1 MDHEN and CDR2 SYDVKM come from the germline V gene. Trimming left V 9 bases short and J 2 bases short, with 14 bases between. The CDR3 has 14 residues. Specimen: naive CD4+ T cells sorted from blood. Specified subset: CD45RA+ positively selected. The chain uses TRBV28 and TRBJ1-5; D is ambiguous. The TCR was taken from a man between 18 and 35 years old in good health. DNA for the CDR3: TGTGCCAGTGGGCCCTCCAGAGGCAATCAGCCCCAGCATTTT. The encoded protein is CASGPSRGNQPQHF.